One and the same sample provided the 7 T cell receptor beta chains below, sequenced in a study of T-cell reconstitution after alpha-beta-depleted transplantation in children. It was with unique molecular identifiers that the TCRbeta library was prepared. Using its own MiXCR run on the PCR reads, TCRdb lists one record per CDR3 protein. This table holds 240,000 or so distinct CDR3 sequences, roughly 8% found once. The source was PBMCs, mostly from graft donor cells, collected 180 days after TCRalphabeta/CD19-depleted stem cell transplant. Receptors originate from a male patient between 10 and 17 years old who had a stem cell transplant for acute lymphoblastic leukemia, so the T cells may come from the graft donor.

Ten or more counts support this clonotype. The chain joins TRBV10-3 to TRBJ2-5; 7 bases align to TRBD1. V gave up 8 bases and J gave up 5 bases; unmatched junction bases: 14. The CDR3 has 15 residues. In germline, CDR1 is ENHRY, CDR2 SYGVKD. CDR3 loop: CAISVHRDRVETQYF. In nucleotides, the CDR3 is TGTGCCATCTCCGTCCACAGGGACAGAGTCGAGACCCAGTACTTC.

This clonotype showed up many times. V usage is TRBV3-1 and J usage is TRBJ2-7; TRBD2 matches at 13 bases. The germline V gene has CDR1 LGHDT and CDR2 YNNKEL (reference sequence). Trimming removed 10 bases from V and 2 bases from J; junction bases left unmatched: 14. The CDR3 sequence is 17 residues long. This chain's CDR3 is CATSPRLAGGGAYEQYF. CDR3 bases: TGTGCCACCTCCCCGAGACTAGCGGGGGGTGGGGCCTACGAGCAGTACTTC.

This clonotype was recorded at least ten times. The J gene is TRBJ1-1, the V gene TRBV5-1; TRBD1 agrees at 7 bases. This CDR3 is 13 amino acids long. The trim removed 4 bases at V and 6 bases at J, leaving 6 bases unmatched. Looked up from germline, CDR1 is SGHRS and CDR2 is YFSETQ. The chain's CDR3 is CASSPSTGPEAFF. In nucleotides, the CDR3 is TGCGCCAGCAGCCCATCGACAGGGCCTGAAGCTTTCTTT. Together with reference TRBV5-1 and TRBJ1-1, the CDR3 gives the full variable domain: KAGVTQTPRYLIKTRGQQVTLSCSPISGHRSVSWYQQTPGQGLQFLFEYFSETQRNKGNFPGRFSGRQFSNSRSEMNVSTLELGDSALYLCASSPSTGPEAFFGQGTRLTVV.

The chain is built from TRBV6-5 and TRBJ2-3, with 8 bases matching TRBD2. This CDR3 has 16 amino acids. Germline CDR1 and CDR2: MNHEY and SVGAGI. V lost 6 bases, J lost 5 bases, and 13 bases stayed unmatched. The CDR3 nucleotides are TGTGCCAGCAGCCCCGGGGGGGGAAGGCGTCAAGATACGCAGTATTTT. This gives the protein CASSPGGGRRQDTQYF.

The table lists this clonotype with many counts. The chain links TRBV9 to TRBJ2-7; 7 bases line up with TRBD1. This CDR3 has 15 amino acids. The V gene's germline CDR1 is SGDLS and CDR2 YYNGEE. Losses at the gene ends were 3 bases for V and 2 bases for J; bases not matched to a gene: 8. The CDR3 loop reads CASSGRDSGPYEQYF. Written as DNA, the CDR3 is TGTGCCAGCAGCGGACGGGACAGCGGCCCCTACGAGCAGTACTTC.

The sample holds many counts of this clonotype. The chain combines TRBV13 with TRBJ2-4; no definite D call. The CDR3 totals 15 residues. With 5 bases removed from V and 8 bases from J, the gap between germline ends came to 19 bases. The germline V gene encodes CDR1 PRHDT and CDR2 FYEKMQ (reference sequence). The CDR3 sequence: CASSERRFLSYIQYF. In DNA, the CDR3 is TGTGCCAGCAGCGAACGACGGTTCCTTTCGTACATTCAGTACTTC.

This clonotype has at least ten counts. This CDR3 reads CSARGYNYGYTF. The CDR3 bases are TGCAGTGCCCGTGGATATAACTATGGCTACACCTTC. The rearrangement links TRBV20-1 to TRBJ1-2, with D unresolved. V lost 6 bases to trimming and J lost 1 base, with 9 bases between them. This CDR3 is built from 12 residues. Germline CDR1 reads DFQATT; CDR2 reads SNEGSKA (reference sequence).